This TCR beta chain comes out of a study of early T cells in non-severe SARS-CoV-2 infection (dated by TCRdb to about 2021). For the study in its entirety: Because TCR sequencing relied on bulk RNA taken from unsorted whole blood, pairing of alpha and beta chains was not possible.

Turning to this clonotype: Its antigen is currently not known. The record has no base qualities; no much larger clone is one base away.

V and J lose 6 bases and 10 bases, and a span of 16 bases separates them. From cysteine to phenylalanine, the CDR3 is 13 amino acids long. This entry keeps only the CDR3 DNA: 39 bases, framed from base 1. Libraries came from 5' RACE. The sequencer was a NextSeq 500. To correct for sequencing error and PCR bias, the TCR library protocol tagged individual cDNA molecules with unique molecular identifiers. Both TCR alpha and beta chains were sequenced, and tight co-correlation was observed between alpha and beta sequence abundances in each sample. Per the source publication's procedure: V gene, J gene and CDR3 annotation of TCR sequences was performed with Decombinator V4. TCRs were defined as expanded if a significant change between any two time points was detected under a Poisson model with p below 0.0001. Abundances of TCRs were expressed as counts per million after normalisation to the total number of TCRs sequenced in each sample. MAIT TCRs were defined by TRAV1-2 paired with TRAJ12, TRAJ20 or TRAJ33, and iNKT TCRs by TRAV10 paired with TRAJ18. A search of VDJdb, accessed on 1 November 2021, was run for TCRs annotated to CMV, EBV and SARS-CoV-2, with TCRs annotated for multiple antigens excluded. TCRdb took the public reads, trimmed them with fastp at Q25, ran MiXCR for clone calling and kept in-frame beta chains. Entries that share a CDR3 protein sequence are merged under the most common genes and DNA. For this entry, the V and J calls and clone size follow TCRdb and not the study's own pipeline. The sample records about 29,000 distinct CDR3 sequences, roughly 4.5% of which are singletons. Around 6% of the sample is in the top ten clones.

A case-control design nested within a healthcare worker cohort in London, UK, was used, with weekly nasopharyngeal swab PCR tests and blood sampling performed. Healthcare workers were enrolled in the week of the UK lockdown, from 23 to 31 March 2020, and were followed every week for up to roughly 16 weeks. Study-wide findings and limitations: Matching against VDJdb was skewed toward anti-spike CD8 responses, likely underestimated virus-specific expansions, and missed private and CD4 specificities.

The chain joins TRBV12-3 or TRBV12-4 to TRBJ2-1, with a tentative D call of TRBD1 or TRBD2, each matching 5 bases. The source is an adult who was a healthcare worker with PCR-confirmed SARS-CoV-2 infection or an uninfected control (not recorded which). Material: whole blood. This receptor has the CDR3 CASSRDLEGEQFF. The nucleotide sequence is given as TGTGCCAGCAGCCGGGACCTCGAAGGGGAGCAGTTCTTC.